This record concerns one T cell receptor (beta chain) sequence. This clonotype was counted ten times or more. Its antigen is not yet known. No base qualities exist here, and no much larger clone lies one base off it. Via the germline V gene (reference sequence), CDR1 is SEHNR and CDR2 FQNEAQ. Trimming at the junction amounts to 3 bases on V and 7 bases on J, and the germline ends lie 17 bases apart. From the cysteine up to the phenylalanine, the CDR3 has a length of 15 residues. Solely the CDR3 DNA is kept, with 45 bases framed from the first base. This specimen belongs to a study of low-dose radiotherapy and immunotherapy resistance in tumors (dated by TCRdb to 2022 to 2024). Describing the broader study: Cohort 1 received 0.5 Gy per fraction every 2 weeks, with a prescribed total PTV dose of 6.5 Gy. Cohort 2 received 1 Gy per fraction every two weeks, with a total of 13 Gy over 26 weeks. Starting on cycle 1 day 1, patients took 300 mg of aspirin by mouth once daily for four cycles. Randomization of trial participants into treatment groups was not performed. The translational analysis covered eight patients: three from the first dose cohort and the first five from the second dose cohort. Patients were given nivolumab as a 240 mg flat dose every two weeks and ipilimumab at 1 mg/kg every six weeks, with both drugs delivered intravenously. Cyclophosphamide 200 mg/m2 was administered intravenously every two weeks, one day before each radiation and immunotherapy administration.

The sequencer listed for this sample is Illumina HiSeq 2500. First-strand cDNA was synthesized using Superscript III and a set of TRAV- and TRBV-specific primers, so that both TCRalpha and TCRbeta chains were covered. TCRs were amplified for 20 to 25 PCR cycles with Phusion, using a constant-region primer paired with the adapter attached to the V primers. Isolated mRNA was amplified with the MessageAmp II aRNA Amplification Kit, using an approximately 16-hour in vitro transcription at 37°C. The Dynabeads mRNA DIRECT Purification Kit was used to isolate mRNA for TCR sequencing. Indexed Illumina adapters were added in a second Phusion PCR of 20 to 25 cycles, and the PCR products were purified with AMPure XP beads. The original methods were these. Using custom Perl scripts, TCR sequences that encoded the same protein were pooled, out-of-frame sequences were dropped, and the abundance of each clonotype was calculated. Any TCR sequence supported by only a single read was excluded from analysis. Shannon entropy, Gini index, clonality, richness, and the frequency of TCRs shared between repertoires were included as repertoire metrics. TCRdb reprocessed the public reads (quality trimming at Q25 with fastp, clone calling with MiXCR) and kept in-frame beta chains. Each record represents a unique CDR3 protein, reported with the most common genes and DNA among its rows. TCRdb's processing, not the authors' own work, is the source of the V and J calls. The sample table shows fewer than 90,000 distinct CDR3 sequences, and under 20% are seen once. The leading ten clones occupy less than 6% of the sample.

This sample's time point label indicates: before trial treatment. Donors were enrolled in RACIN, a single-arm phase I dose-escalation trial combining nivolumab, ipilimumab, aspirin, low-dose cyclophosphamide and low-dose radiotherapy. Patients with advanced, TIL-negative solid tumors were considered eligible. This receptor was identified in a male donor with prostate cancer. This specimen consisted of PBMCs, obtained before treatment. The rearranged chain carries TRBV7-9 and TRBJ2-3, with the D gene tentatively TRBD1 or TRBD2, based on 7 matching bases in each. The CDR3 has the sequence CASSLNSGTVNTQYF. In nucleotide form, the sequence is TGTGCCAGCAGCTTGAACAGCGGGACAGTAAATACGCAGTATTTT.